This entry lists 12 T cell receptor beta chains sequenced from one sample in a study of graft-versus-host responses after intestinal transplantation. Sequenced by immunoSEQ multiplex PCR; TCRdb stores in-frame clones only, minus some. This table holds 98,000 or so clones, roughly 90% found once. Their antigens remain unidentified. The sample was unstimulated CD4+ T cells sorted from spleen or lymph node cells, taken before intestinal transplant. Source of these receptors: a human donor who received an intestinal transplant.

This chain connects TRBV9 to TRBJ2-1; a possible D gene is TRBD2 (5 bases). Trimming pared 4 bases from V and 1 base from J, leaving 18 bases between. CDR3 length equals 17 residues. Germline lookup yields CDR1 SGDLS and CDR2 YYNGEE. The CDR3 bases are TGTGCCAGCAGCCCAAACCCGATAGCGCAATCCTACAATGAGCAGTTCTTC. Its protein product is CASSPNPIAQSYNEQFF.

The J gene is TRBJ1-4, the V gene TRBV2; perhaps TRBD1 as D (5 bases). The CDR3 spans 14 residues. Trimming stripped 8 bases from V and 8 bases from J, with 18 bases between. Germline CDR1 is SNHLY and CDR2 is FYNNEI. The CDR3 reads CASGLVPGDEKLFF. DNA for the CDR3: TGTGCCAGCGGACTGGTCCCCGGGGACGAAAAACTGTTTTTT. The whole variable domain, remainder taken from reference TRBV2 and TRBJ1-4, is EPEVTQTPSHQVTQMGQEVILRCVPISNHLYFYWYRQILGQKVEFLVSFYNNEISEKSEIFDDQFSVERPDGSNFTLKIRSTKLEDSAMYFCASGLVPGDEKLFFGSGTQLSVL.

This clone was counted between two and nine times. The chain uses TRBV7-3 and TRBJ2-2, with 8 nucleotides matching TRBD2. V shed 8 bases and J 6 bases; nucleotides not matched to a gene: 11. Germline CDR1 and CDR2: SGHTA and FQGTGA. This CDR3 region has 15 residues. The CDR3 reads CASSSGPHGAGELFF. Written as DNA, the CDR3 is TGTGCCAGCTCTAGCGGGCCCCATGGGGCCGGGGAGCTGTTTTTT.

The chain uses TRBV5-3 and TRBJ2-7; 7 nucleotides line up with TRBD1. Being an ORF, TRBV5-3 has a function that is uncertain. The CDR3 consists of 18 residues. Unmatched junction bases numbered 13, after V lost 1 base and J lost 0 bases. The CDR3 is CARSLRVLETGSSYEQYF. The CDR3 bases are TGTGCCAGAAGCTTGAGGGTATTAGAGACAGGGAGCTCCTACGAGCAGTACTTC.

V is TRBV14 and J is TRBJ2-2, with 11 bases aligning to TRBD2. Germline CDR1 reads SGHDN; CDR2 reads FVKESK. J lost 6 bases, V lost 4 bases, and 7 bases had no gene match. There are 16 residues in the CDR3. This CDR3 reads CASSLLPGLAAGELFF. The CDR3 DNA sequence: TGTGCCAGCAGCCTCCTTCCGGGACTAGCGGCCGGGGAGCTGTTTTTT.

The V gene is TRBV10-3, the J gene TRBJ2-7; the D is unclear. This CDR3 region has 12 residues. Germline loops: CDR1 ENHRY, CDR2 SYGVKD. V lost 0 bases to trimming and J lost 2 bases, with 2 bases between them. The CDR3 DNA sequence: TGTGCCATCAGTGAGTCACCCTACGAGCAGTACTTC. It encodes CAISESPYEQYF.

This clone was seen only a few times. CDR3 coding DNA: TGTGCCAGCAGCTCACTAGCGGGAGGTTCCTACAATGAGCAGTTCTTC. Its protein product is CASSSLAGGSYNEQFF. The chain carries TRBV4-2 and TRBJ2-1; 12 positions match TRBD2. The CDR3 is 16 amino acids. The V gene's germline CDR1 is LGHNA and CDR2 YNFKEQ. V lost 5 bases and J lost 1; bases outside the gene matches: 3.

A word on this clone: The junction departs from the called germline gene at one end, perhaps through a read error. The sample carries other DNA sequences with the same CDR3. The chain couples TRBV5-1 to TRBJ1-1; no firm D call. The CDR3 contains 15 residues. Germline lookup yields CDR1 SGHRS and CDR2 YFSETQ. The CDR3, as DNA: TGCGCCAGCAGCTTACCGCTGGAGCCGAACACTGAGGCTTTCTTT. Amino acid sequence: CASSLPLEPNTEAFF. Full variable domain (remainder filled in from reference TRBV5-1 and TRBJ1-1): KAGVTQTPRYLIKTRGQQVTLSCSPISGHRSVSWYQQTPGQGLQFLFEYFSETQRNKGNFPGRFSGRQFSNSRSEMNVSTLELGDSALYLCASSLPLEPNTEAFFGQGTRLTVV.

The rearrangement uses TRBV6-5 and TRBJ2-7, with no clear D. This CDR3 is 12 amino acids long. Trimming pared 5 bases from V and 3 bases from J, leaving 8 bases between. Germline lookup yields CDR1 MNHEY and CDR2 SVGAGI. CDR3 DNA sequence: TGTGCCAGCAGTGAACTGTACTACGAGCAGTACTTC. It encodes CASSELYYEQYF.

Only one count was recorded for this clone. The V gene is TRBV7-9, the J gene TRBJ2-1; D possibly uses TRBD1 or TRBD2 (6 bases each). V lost 8 bases and J lost 6, with 17 bases in between. The germline V gene has CDR1 SEHNR and CDR2 FQNEAQ (reference sequence). CDR3 size: 14 residues. CDR3 loop: CASGGLGLFNEQFF. In DNA form, the CDR3 reads TGTGCCAGCGGGGGGCTAGGACTTTTCAATGAGCAGTTCTTC.

This clone was counted a single time. The chain joins TRBV6-5 to TRBJ1-3; D gene unclear. Per germline, CDR1 MNHEY and CDR2 SVGAGI. The CDR3 consists of 15 residues. V lost 4 bases and J lost 0, with 10 bases in between. This CDR3 is CASSWAMSSGNTIYF. For the CDR3, the DNA is TGTGCCAGCAGTTGGGCCATGAGCTCTGGAAACACCATATATTTT.

V gene TRBV28 combines with J gene TRBJ2-2; 7 nucleotides match TRBD1. The CDR3 runs 16 residues. The V gene's germline CDR1 is MDHEN and CDR2 SYDVKM. The junction had 10 bases not matched to a gene; V was cut back by 6 bases and J by 3 bases. CDR3 coding DNA: TGTGCCAGCAGCCGATCCACAGGGGTCGACACCGGGGAGCTGTTTTTT. It yields the protein CASSRSTGVDTGELFF.